This TCR beta chain was identified during a study of blood T cell repertoires in COVID-19. In the original workflow: By means of reference gene primer amplification, nucleated cell counts were estimated. Using immunoSEQ multiplex PCR, the repertoire was profiled, and TCRdb retains in-frame clones only, with some absent. V and J calls plus clone size are reproduced from that table; the DNA served to infer D and trimming. The sample has 330,000 or so clones, more than 70% seen once. Participants were aged about 18 to 100 years from approximately 24 US areas. V shed 2 bases and J 3 bases; nucleotides not matched to a gene: 3. This CDR3 contains 14 residues. Germline V CDR1 and CDR2: SGHRS, YFSETQ.

This sequence joins TRBV5-1 and TRBJ2-7, with 9 bases lining up with TRBD2. The source of this sequence is a woman aged 25 to 39 who had been exposed to COVID-19. The specimen sequenced was PBMCs or T cells enriched from blood (not recorded which). CDR3 protein: CASSFLAGVYEQYF. CDR3 DNA: TGCGCCAGCAGCTTCTTAGCGGGAGTCTACGAGCAGTACTTC.